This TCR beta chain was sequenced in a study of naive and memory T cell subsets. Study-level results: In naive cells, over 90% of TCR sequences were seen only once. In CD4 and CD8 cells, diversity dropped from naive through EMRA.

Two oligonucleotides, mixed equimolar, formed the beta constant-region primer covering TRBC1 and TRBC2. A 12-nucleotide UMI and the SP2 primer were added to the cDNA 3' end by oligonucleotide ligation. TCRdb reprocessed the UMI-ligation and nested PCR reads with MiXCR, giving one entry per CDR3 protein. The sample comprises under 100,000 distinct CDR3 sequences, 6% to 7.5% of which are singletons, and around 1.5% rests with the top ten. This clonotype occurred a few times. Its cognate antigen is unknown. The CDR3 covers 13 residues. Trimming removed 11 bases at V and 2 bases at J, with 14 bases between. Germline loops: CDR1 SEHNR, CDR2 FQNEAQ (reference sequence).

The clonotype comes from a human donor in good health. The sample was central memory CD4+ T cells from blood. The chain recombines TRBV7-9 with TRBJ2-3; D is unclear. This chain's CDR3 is CASGVGFTDTQYF. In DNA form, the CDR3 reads TGTGCCTCCGGAGTAGGATTCACAGATACGCAGTATTTT. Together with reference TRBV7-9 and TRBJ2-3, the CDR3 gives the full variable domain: DTGVSQNPRHKITKRGQNVTFRCDPISEHNRLYWYRQTLGQGPEFLTYFQNEAQLEKSRLLSDRFSAERPKGSFSTLEIQRTEQGDSAMYLCASGVGFTDTQYFGPGTRLTVL.